The 20 T cell receptor beta chains reported below all come from one sample, sequenced in a study of cytomegalovirus exposure and HLA in healthy donors. Measured with immunoSEQ multiplex PCR; TCRdb has only the in-frame clones, and not every one. This sample yields over 200,000 clones, of which around 90% are seen a single time; approximately 2% belongs to the top ten. Sequenced material: PBMCs. These receptors were obtained from a woman aged 18-30 years in good health and CMV-seropositive.

The DNA of the CDR3 is TGCGCCAGCAGCCCCGATGGGGCGGGCAATCAGCCCCAGCATTTT. Protein sequence: CASSPDGAGNQPQHF. The chain carries TRBV5-1 and TRBJ1-5; D may be TRBD1 (5 bases). CDR1 and CDR2 (germline): SGHRS, YFSETQ. V was pared by 4 bases and J by 2 bases, with 13 bases between. The CDR3 totals 15 residues.

The chain couples TRBV27 to TRBJ1-1; a possible D gene is TRBD1 (5 bases). V was clipped by 3 bases and J by 1 base, with 6 bases between them. Per the germline V gene, CDR1 is MNHEY and CDR2 is SMNVEV (reference sequence). CDR3 length equals 13 residues. Written as DNA, the CDR3 is TGTGCCAGCAGTTTCGGGGGGAACACTGAAGCTTTCTTT. Translating gives CASSFGGNTEAFF.

The chain has TRBV28 and TRBJ1-2; no clear D. V was clipped by 6 bases and J by 2 bases, with 28 bases between them. This CDR3 is built from 19 residues. From germline, CDR1 is MDHEN and CDR2 SYDVKM. The CDR3 sequence is CASSPSYEQPWGDNYGYTF. The CDR3, as DNA: TGTGCCAGCAGCCCCTCCTATGAACAGCCCTGGGGAGACAACTATGGCTACACCTTC.

The chain uses TRBV4-2 and TRBJ2-6; 8 bases map to TRBD2. The ends lost 0 bases at V and 0 bases at J; junction bases unmatched: 4. CDR3 length equals 18 residues. The germline CDR1 and CDR2 sequences are LGHNA and YNFKEQ. Written as DNA, the CDR3 is TGTGCCAGCAGCCAAGACCAGCGGGGGAGCTCTGGGGCCAACGTCCTGACTTTC. This gives the protein CASSQDQRGSSGANVLTF.

The chain carries TRBV7-3 and TRBJ1-5; unclear D gene. This CDR3 is built from 15 residues. Germline V lookup: CDR1 SGHTA, CDR2 FQGTGA. V lost 5 bases and J lost 1, with 12 bases in between. CDR3 residues: CASSPGPSSNQPQHF. In nucleotides, the CDR3 is TGTGCCAGCAGCCCAGGTCCGTCAAGCAATCAGCCCCAGCATTTT.

J is TRBJ2-7 and V is TRBV6-1; 13 bases are a match to TRBD2. J lost 4 bases, V lost 8 bases, and 5 bases had no gene match. The germline gives CDR1 MNHNS, CDR2 SASEGT. The CDR3 sequence is 14 residues long. CDR3 protein: CASGLAGEWYEQYF. DNA of the CDR3: TGTGCCAGCGGACTAGCGGGAGAGTGGTACGAGCAGTACTTC.

The V and J genes are TRBV5-1 and TRBJ2-1, with 11 bases lining up with TRBD1. This CDR3 is 15 amino acids long. Germline V gives CDR1 SGHRS, CDR2 YFSETQ. The trim removed 1 base at V and 8 bases at J, leaving 5 bases unmatched. CDR3 in DNA: TGCGCCAGCAGCTTGACCGGGACAGGGGGAGATGAGCAGTTCTTC. It specifies CASSLTGTGGDEQFF.

V is TRBV7-3 and J is TRBJ2-2; a possible D gene is TRBD2 (6 bases). The germline CDR1 and CDR2 sequences are SGHTA and FQGTGA. CDR3 length equals 15 residues. The V gene lost 4 bases and the J gene lost 7 bases, with 16 bases spanning the gap. The CDR3 spells CASSSRLDTVGELFF. The CDR3 bases are TGTGCCAGCAGCTCACGACTAGATACGGTCGGGGAGCTGTTTTTT.

V is TRBV5-1 and J is TRBJ1-4; 7 bases line up with TRBD1. Germline V gene sequence: CDR1 SGHRS, CDR2 YFSETQ. The CDR3 covers 13 residues. The V gene end was trimmed by 0 bases and the J gene end by 7 bases; junction bases not matched to a gene: 0. The CDR3 spells CASSLGQGEKLFF. The CDR3 DNA sequence: TGCGCCAGCAGCTTGGGACAGGGTGAAAAACTGTTTTTT.

The rearrangement joins TRBV5-1 to TRBJ2-7; 8 bases agree with TRBD1. Per the germline V gene, CDR1 is SGHRS and CDR2 is YFSETQ. V lost 4 bases, J lost 0 bases, and 9 bases stayed unmatched. This CDR3 region has 16 residues. CDR3: CASSPDRQGNSYEQYF. DNA of the CDR3: TGCGCCAGCAGCCCAGACCGACAGGGGAACTCCTACGAGCAGTACTTC.

The chain links TRBV6-1 to TRBJ1-1, with D possibly TRBD1 on 5 matching bases. V dropped 2 bases and J dropped 5 bases, with 9 bases sitting between them. Germline CDR1 reads MNHNS; CDR2 reads SASEGT. This CDR3 has 13 residues. The CDR3 sequence: CASSEMGGTEAFF. The DNA for the CDR3 is TGTGCCAGCAGTGAAATGGGGGGGACTGAAGCTTTCTTT.

This clone was seen a handful of times. This chain connects TRBV6-1 to TRBJ1-5, with 7 bases lining up with TRBD1. V was pared by 4 bases and J by 1 base, with 7 bases of the junction left unmatched. From germline, CDR1 is MNHNS and CDR2 SASEGT. This CDR3 contains 16 residues. CDR3 region: CASSGSWGQSNQPQHF. In DNA, the CDR3 is TGTGCCAGCAGTGGATCTTGGGGACAGAGCAATCAGCCCCAGCATTTT.

The chain recombines TRBV9 with TRBJ1-1, with D perhaps TRBD1 (6 bases). The V end lost 2 bases, the J end lost 3 bases, and 14 bases lay between the germline ends. Germline lookup yields CDR1 SGDLS and CDR2 YYNGEE. This CDR3 comprises 15 residues. The CDR3 region is CASSVPDSGDTEAFF. In DNA, the CDR3 is TGTGCCAGCAGCGTTCCGGACAGCGGGGACACTGAAGCTTTCTTT.

The chain uses TRBV2 and TRBJ2-7; D perhaps matches TRBD2 (6 bases). This CDR3 comprises 14 residues. Germline V CDR1 and CDR2: SNHLY, FYNNEI. Trimming took off 5 bases at V and 5 bases at J, with 16 bases between the two ends. CDR3 sequence (DNA): TGTGCCAGCAGTTCCCGACGGGGGTCCGACGAGCAGTACTTC. Protein sequence: CASSSRRGSDEQYF.

V is TRBV5-1 and J is TRBJ1-2; D call uncertain. Deletions cut 2 bases from V and 2 bases from J, with 10 bases between. The germline V gene has CDR1 SGHRS and CDR2 YFSETQ. This CDR3 has 14 residues. The CDR3 coding sequence is TGCGCCAGCAGCTTTTCCGGCGGGAACTATGGCTACACCTTC. Its protein product is CASSFSGGNYGYTF.

The V gene is TRBV5-1, the J gene TRBJ1-2, with D possibly being TRBD1 (5 bases). Looked up from germline, CDR1 is SGHRS and CDR2 is YFSETQ. The ends were cut back, 4 bases at V and 4 bases at J, with 14 bases in the middle. The CDR3 sequence is 14 residues long. The DNA for the CDR3 is TGCGCCAGCAGCGGCTCTGAAGGGGTCTATGGCTACACCTTC. It yields the protein CASSGSEGVYGYTF.

The chain has TRBV28 and TRBJ2-3; 9 bases are a match to TRBD1. The CDR3 extends over 15 amino acids. After removal of 2 bases from V and 4 bases from J, the junction contained 4 bases not matched to a gene. CDR1 and CDR2 from the germline V gene are MDHEN and SYDVKM. This CDR3 reads CASSLNRGLSDTQYF. DNA for the CDR3: TGTGCCAGCAGTTTAAACAGGGGGCTATCAGATACGCAGTATTTT.

This sequence joins TRBV9 and TRBJ2-7; TRBD2 matches at 8 bases. The CDR3 loop spans 15 amino acids. J lost 1 base, V lost 0 bases, and 3 bases had no gene match. Germline lookup yields CDR1 SGDLS and CDR2 YYNGEE. The CDR3: CASSVVPGGSYEQYF. Here the CDR3 DNA reads TGTGCCAGCAGCGTAGTCCCGGGAGGGTCCTACGAGCAGTACTTC.

Worth noting for this clone: The same CDR3 can be traced to other DNA sequences in this sample. V usage is TRBV29-1 and J usage is TRBJ2-7, with 7 bases that match TRBD1. The CDR3 is 12 residues long. After removal of 3 bases from V and 2 bases from J, the junction contained 1 base not matched to a gene. Looked up from germline, CDR1 is SQVTM and CDR2 is ANQGSEA. The CDR3 DNA follows: TGCAGCGTTGACACAGGGGCCTACGAGCAGTACTTC. Translation gives CSVDTGAYEQYF.

This clone appeared once. The chain employs TRBV28 and TRBJ1-2; TRBD1 matches 8 bases. The CDR3 totals 14 residues. CDR1 and CDR2 (germline): MDHEN, SYDVKM. The V gene end was trimmed by 6 bases and the J gene end by 5 bases; junction bases not matched to a gene: 8. The DNA of the CDR3 is TGTGCCAGCAGCTTCGACAGGGGAGGGTATGGCTACACCTTC. Its protein product is CASSFDRGGYGYTF.